This paragraph reports one T cell receptor (beta chain). Its antigen remains unidentified. Nothing much larger sits one base from this clone, and base qualities are not available. The sample belongs to a study of blood T cell repertoires in COVID-19 (dated by TCRdb to about 2020). As for the study more broadly: The collaborator samples originated in the United States, Italy and Spain and spanned the acute and convalescent phases of COVID-19. The prospective study material was composed of cDNA or gDNA derived from T cells, B-cell-depleted T cells, or PBMCs. Deeply sampled blood TCRbeta repertoires from subjects exposed to, actively infected with, or recovered from COVID-19 were included in the dataset. The repertoires were released in a freely available public database intended as a resource for research on the immune response to SARS-CoV-2. The samples were drawn from the first 160 participants of the ongoing ImmuneRACE study and from under 1,500 subjects provided by 6 global collaborators. The sample metadata nearly always contained a de-identified subject ID, COVID-19 status, age in years and sex. HLA class I and class II types, where available, came from metadata supplied by the sample provider rather than from assay-based typing.

In the prospective study, participants were roughly 18 to 89 years old, resided in 20 to 30 geographic areas of the United States, and were enrolled through a virtual design. Cohort assignment in the prospective study relied on participant-reported clinical history from a screening survey and a study questionnaire. Exposed participants were defined as having been in contact with someone with a PCR-confirmed or clinician-diagnosed COVID-19 case within 2 weeks of study entry. Mobile phlebotomists in the prospective study collected whole blood, serum and a nasopharyngeal or oropharyngeal swab from every participant. Participants in the prospective study had the option to provide additional blood draws and questionnaires over a 2-month period. Before DNA extraction, blood samples from the prospective study were shipped at room temperature or frozen. The immunoSEQ Assay, a bias-controlled multiplex PCR, was used to amplify TCRbeta CDR3 regions from genomic DNA. The source study handled its data this way. The number of nucleated cells in each sample was estimated by amplification of reference gene primers within the assay. Sequence reads were collapsed and filtered to measure the absolute abundance of every unique TCRbeta CDR3 rearrangement. For each sample, productive Simpson clonality was calculated as the square root of Simpson's diversity index across productive rearrangements. TCRdb limited this immuneACCESS table to in-frame rearrangements with V and J called. A share of clones is missing; checked studies link under half to unresolved V genes, and the rest is unexplained. The DNA was the basis for D and trimming; V, J and clone size are from that table. In this sample the table shows 350,000 to 450,000 clones, 88% of which occur a single time. The ten biggest clones cover 1.4% of the sample.

CDR1 and CDR2 are read off the germline V gene as SGHRS and YFSETQ. Ends trimmed: V by 3 bases, J by 1 base; bases unmatched to a gene: 5. The CDR3 sequence holds 15 residues, the cysteine and phenylalanine included. The read is trimmed to its CDR3 DNA, 45 bases read in frame from base 1. Paper-wide results and their limitations: Clinical and demographic metadata were provided uncurated, with the amount varying by source and participant.

The TCR comes from a woman between 18 and 30 years old who had been exposed to COVID-19. The V and J genes are TRBV5-1 and TRBJ1-1, and TRBD1 aligns with 8 junction nucleotides. The sequencing sample was made of PBMCs or T cells enriched from blood (not recorded which). The CDR3 reads as follows: CASSSWTGSNTEAFF. The DNA sequence follows: TGCGCCAGCAGCTCATGGACAGGGTCGAACACTGAAGCTTTCTTT.